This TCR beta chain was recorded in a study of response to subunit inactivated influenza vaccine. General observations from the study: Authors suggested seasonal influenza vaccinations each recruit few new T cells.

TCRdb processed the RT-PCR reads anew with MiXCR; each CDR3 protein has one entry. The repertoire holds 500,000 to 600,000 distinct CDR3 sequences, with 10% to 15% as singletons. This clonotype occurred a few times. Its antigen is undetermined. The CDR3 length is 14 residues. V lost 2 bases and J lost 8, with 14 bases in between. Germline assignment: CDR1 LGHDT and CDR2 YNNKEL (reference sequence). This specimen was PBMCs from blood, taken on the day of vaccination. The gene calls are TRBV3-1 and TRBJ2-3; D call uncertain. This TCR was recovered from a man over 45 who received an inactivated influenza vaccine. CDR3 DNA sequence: TGTGCCAGCAGCCAAAAGCCGGACCTAGGTACGCAGTATTTT. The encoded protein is CASSQKPDLGTQYF.